Following are 17 T cell receptor beta chains from one sample sequenced in a study of T cell repertoires in cytomegalovirus infection (dated by TCRdb to the late 2010s). Sequencing was performed on an Illumina HiSeq 1500. Clones were called with MiXCR by TCRdb after fastp trimmed the public reads at Q25, and only in-frame beta chains were retained. Each entry is one CDR3 protein sequence, shown with its most common DNA and genes. The table for this sample lists 400,000 to 550,000 distinct CDR3 sequences; about 11% of them were counted only once. The ten biggest clones cover 9.5% to 13% of the sample. The sequenced sample was PBMCs. These TCRs come from a human donor in good health (CMV status not recorded). Some clones in this sample may be carry-over from other donors' samples.

This clonotype has at least ten counts. The chain has TRBV6-6 and TRBJ1-1; D might be TRBD1 (6 bases). This CDR3 has 14 residues. The germline V gene encodes CDR1 MNHNY and CDR2 SVGAGI (reference sequence). Trimming stripped 2 bases from V and 0 bases from J, with 7 bases between. CDR3 loop: CASSYGTLNTEAFF. In nucleotides, the CDR3 is TGTGCCAGCAGTTACGGGACACTGAACACTGAAGCTTTCTTT.

In its sample, this clonotype was seen many times. The chain employs TRBV6-2 or TRBV6-3 and TRBJ2-3, with TRBD2 identical over 8 bases. V trimming: 6 bases; J trimming: 4 bases; junction bases outside the gene matches: 9. The CDR3 loop spans 15 amino acids. Germline CDR1 MNHEY, CDR2 SVGEGT. In DNA, the CDR3 is TGTGCCAGCAGCCGTACAGCGGGAGTCGCAGATACGCAGTATTTT. Residues: CASSRTAGVADTQYF.

This clonotype was counted ten times or more. V usage is TRBV12-3 or TRBV12-4 and J usage is TRBJ2-3; 11 bases are a match to TRBD2. There are 21 residues in the CDR3. V lost 2 bases to trimming and J lost 0 bases; unmatched junction nucleotides: 16. The CDR3 spells CASSLSVWGTLAGESTDTQYF. The CDR3 DNA follows: TGTGCCAGCAGTTTATCGGTTTGGGGAACACTAGCGGGGGAAAGCACAGATACGCAGTATTTT.

At least ten counts were recorded for this clonotype. This chain joins TRBV7-2 and TRBJ2-5; D gene ambiguous. Germline V gene data show CDR1 as SGHTA and CDR2 as FQGNSA. This CDR3 has 12 residues. The ends were cut back, 2 bases at V and 2 bases at J, with 3 bases in the middle. CDR3 sequence (DNA): TGTGCCAGCAGCTTACCTCAAGAGACCCAGTACTTC. Translated, it gives CASSLPQETQYF.

This clonotype has at least ten counts. The V gene is TRBV6-5, the J gene TRBJ2-7; D might be TRBD1 or TRBD2, each matching 6 bases. The CDR3 is made up of 13 amino acids. The germline V gene encodes CDR1 MNHEY and CDR2 SVGAGI. The V and J ends lost 0 bases and 6 bases respectively, with 9 bases between them. The CDR3 sequence is CASSYSEGGEQYF. Written as DNA, the CDR3 is TGTGCCAGCAGTTACTCTGAGGGGGGCGAGCAGTACTTC.

This clonotype was detected ten times or more. The chain links TRBV20-1 to TRBJ1-3; the D gene is possibly TRBD1 (5 bases). V was clipped by 0 bases and J by 2 bases, with 8 bases between them. The V gene's germline CDR1 is DFQATT and CDR2 SNEGSKA (reference sequence). This CDR3 comprises 14 residues. The CDR3 coding sequence is TGCAGTGCTAGAGAGGGGGGGACTGGAAACACCATATATTTT. This codes for CSAREGGTGNTIYF.

There are many counts of this clonotype. The V call is TRBV6-1, the J call TRBJ2-5; D uncertain. V was pared by 2 bases and J by 2 bases, with 12 bases between. This CDR3 contains 15 residues. CDR1 is MNHNS and CDR2 is SASEGT in the germline V gene. CDR3 amino acids: CASSESSLRQETQYF. Written as DNA, the CDR3 is TGTGCCAGCAGTGAATCGTCCCTCAGGCAAGAGACCCAGTACTTC.

This clonotype was recorded many times. V usage is TRBV10-3 and J usage is TRBJ2-2; TRBD1 aligns across 7 bases. The CDR3 loop spans 15 amino acids. Germline V gives CDR1 ENHRY, CDR2 SYGVKD. Trimming at V came to 5 bases and at J to 6 bases, leaving 9 bases not matched to a gene. The CDR3 DNA reads as TGTGCCATCAGTCCTGACAGGGCGGGTTCCGGGGAGCTGTTTTTT. This gives the protein CAISPDRAGSGELFF.

The chain recombines TRBV25-1 with TRBJ1-6; no clear D. V was cut by 9 bases and J by 7 bases, with 13 bases left in between. The CDR3 runs to 13 residues. CDR1 is MGHDK and CDR2 is SYGVNS in the germline V gene. In DNA form, the CDR3 reads TGTGCCAGTACCGAGATTAAAAATTCACCCCTCCACTTT. Amino acid sequence: CASTEIKNSPLHF.

This clonotype was observed many times. The gene calls are TRBV7-2 and TRBJ2-7; 8 positions agree with TRBD1. Trimming at V came to 6 bases and at J to 2 bases, leaving 6 bases not matched to a gene. The CDR3 is made up of 14 amino acids. From germline, CDR1 is SGHTA and CDR2 FQGNSA. CDR3 nucleotide sequence: TGTGCCAGCAGAAGTGGACAGGGAACCTACGAGCAGTACTTC. Translating it yields CASRSGQGTYEQYF. The full variable domain, in which reference TRBV7-2 and TRBJ2-7 provide the parts outside the CDR3, is GAGVSQSPSNKVTEKGKDVELRCDPISGHTALYWYRQSLGQGLEFLIYFQGNSAPDKSGLPSDRFSAERTGGSVSTLTIQRTQQEDSAVYLCASRSGQGTYEQYFGPGTRLTVT.

This clonotype has more than one count but fewer than ten. This CDR3 is CASSPGQFREQFF. Written as DNA, the CDR3 is TGTGCCAGCAGTCCGGGACAGTTTCGGGAGCAGTTCTTC. This chain links TRBV9 with TRBJ2-1, with TRBD1 matching over 7 bases. The CDR3 length is 13 residues. The V gene end was trimmed by 5 bases and the J gene end by 10 bases; junction bases not matched to a gene: 9. CDR1 SGDLS and CDR2 YYNGEE come from the germline V gene.

This clonotype was seen at least ten times. V gene TRBV2 combines with J gene TRBJ1-6; no clear D. V lost 9 bases, J lost 4 bases, and 13 bases lay in between. Germline V lookup: CDR1 SNHLY, CDR2 FYNNEI. The CDR3 consists of 14 residues. The CDR3 bases are TGTGCCAGTCGGTCTAATATTTATAATTCACCCCTCCACTTT. Protein sequence: CASRSNIYNSPLHF.

In DNA, the CDR3 is TGTGCCAGCAGCCACCAGGCCTACGAGCAGTACTTC. It codes for CASSHQAYEQYF. The chain is built from TRBV3-1 and TRBJ2-7; D unclear. The CDR3 is made up of 12 amino acids. Trimming shortened V by 3 bases and J by 2 bases, and 5 bases separated the two germline ends. CDR1 and CDR2 (germline): LGHDT, YNNKEL (reference sequence).

The chain uses TRBV5-8 and TRBJ2-7; D gene ambiguous. This CDR3 region has 18 residues. Germline V lookup: CDR1 SGHTS, CDR2 YDEGEE. V lost 2 bases to trimming and J lost 1 base, with 22 bases between them. The CDR3 here is CASSFVFSGSNPSYEQYF. CDR3 nucleotide sequence: TGTGCCAGCAGCTTCGTTTTCTCCGGCAGCAACCCTTCCTACGAGCAGTACTTC.

This clonotype was found many times. The V and J genes are TRBV11-3 and TRBJ2-7; D unclear. The V end lost 0 bases, the J end lost 0 bases, and 9 bases lay between the germline ends. The germline V gene encodes CDR1 SGHNT and CDR2 YENEEA. This CDR3 is built from 15 residues. The CDR3, as DNA: TGTGCCAGCAGCTTAGATCCAGATAGCTCCTACGAGCAGTACTTC. Protein sequence: CASSLDPDSSYEQYF.

This clonotype was picked up many times. The chain employs TRBV29-1 and TRBJ1-1; 7 nucleotides line up with TRBD1. The CDR3 totals 16 residues. Trimming cost V 1 base and J 4 bases; bases outside gene matches: 12. CDR1 SQVTM and CDR2 ANQGSEA come from the germline V gene. The DNA of the CDR3 is TGCAGCGTTGAAGGGTTACACAGGGGTGAGGGCACTGAAGCTTTCTTT. Translated: CSVEGLHRGEGTEAFF.

This clonotype was observed many times. The chain joins TRBV7-2 to TRBJ2-3; D is uncertain. Trimming shortened V by 4 bases and J by 0 bases, and 11 bases separated the two germline ends. The CDR3 runs 15 residues. Germline CDR1 is SGHTA and CDR2 is FQGNSA. DNA for the CDR3: TGTGCCAGCAGCTCAGACACTGCTAGCACAGATACGCAGTATTTT. Translated: CASSSDTASTDTQYF.